One and the same sample provided the 21 T cell receptor beta chains below, sequenced in a study of beta chain features in type 1 diabetes. Regarding the study as a whole: Across all four CD4+ subsets, people with type 1 diabetes showed modestly shorter TCRB CDR3s.

What these receptors recognize is not known. Reverse transcribing all isolated RNA meant expressed TCRB transcripts were sequenced. Data came from immunoSEQ multiplex PCR; TCRdb stores just in-frame clones and leaves some out. This sample has about 660,000 clones, with about 14% found just once. Sequenced input: naive CD4+ T cells from blood. The receptors derive from a man between 18 and 35 years old with type 1 diabetes.

CDR3 in DNA: TGTGCCAGCAGCGCTTGGGGAGCGGGGGGTCAAGAGACCCAGTACTTC. Protein product: CASSAWGAGGQETQYF. V usage is TRBV9 and J usage is TRBJ2-5, with 9 bases lining up with TRBD2. The germline gives CDR1 SGDLS, CDR2 YYNGEE. The CDR3 has 16 residues. After removal of 3 bases from V and 2 bases from J, the junction contained 8 bases not matched to a gene.

This chain connects TRBV15 to TRBJ1-2; D may be TRBD1 (6 bases). The CDR3 has 12 amino acids. V was shortened by 0 bases and J by 11 bases, with 10 bases between the two germline ends. In germline, CDR1 is LNHNV, CDR2 YYDKDF (reference sequence). This CDR3 is CATSRDYRAYTF. The CDR3 DNA reads TGTGCCACCAGCAGAGATTACAGGGCATACACCTTC.

This clone was seen a few times. The genes are TRBV18 and TRBJ2-5; D unclear. The V gene lost 5 bases and the J gene lost 7 bases, with 8 bases spanning the gap. From germline, CDR1 is KGHSH and CDR2 LQKENI. The CDR3 totals 11 residues. CDR3 sequence reads: CASSIYVTQYF. The CDR3 coding sequence is TGTGCCAGCTCAATCTATGTGACCCAGTACTTC. Supplemented by reference TRBV18 and TRBJ2-5, the full variable domain reads NAGVMQNPRHLVRRRGQEARLRCSPMKGHSHVYWYRQLPEEGLKFMVYLQKENIIDESGMPKERFSAEFPKEGPSILRIQQVVRGDSAAYFCASSIYVTQYFGPGTRLLVL.

This clone was seen a handful of times. This chain uses TRBV30 with TRBJ2-2, with D unresolved. The CDR3 runs to 13 residues. Germline V gene sequence: CDR1 GTSNPN, CDR2 SVGIG (reference sequence). Trimming left V 4 bases short and J 6 bases short, with 12 bases between. DNA of the CDR3: TGTGCCTGGACCCTCTTAGGGCCCGGGGAGCTGTTTTTT. Amino acid sequence: CAWTLLGPGELFF.

The chain uses TRBV7-2 and TRBJ2-3, with D perhaps matching TRBD2 (5 bases). Trimming stripped 5 bases from V and 5 bases from J, with 17 bases between. The germline gives CDR1 SGHTA, CDR2 FQGNSA. The CDR3 runs to 15 residues. The CDR3, as DNA: TGTGCCAGCAGCAGTGGGAGACTGGCTCTAGATACGCAGTATTTT. This encodes CASSSGRLALDTQYF.

V usage is TRBV15 and J usage is TRBJ2-5; D is possibly TRBD2 (6 bases). The CDR3 sequence is 13 residues long. CDR1 and CDR2 (germline): LNHNV, YYDKDF (reference sequence). The ends were cut back, 1 base at V and 9 bases at J, with 12 bases in the middle. CDR3 residues: CATSRGLDGAQYF. CDR3 in DNA: TGTGCCACCAGCAGAGGACTAGACGGGGCCCAGTACTTC.

This clone was recorded a few times. The chain links TRBV7-9 to TRBJ2-1; 8 nucleotides align to TRBD1. This CDR3 region has 15 residues. Per the germline V gene, CDR1 is SEHNR and CDR2 is FQNEAQ (reference sequence). Unmatched junction bases numbered 9, after V lost 4 bases and J lost 7 bases. For the CDR3, the DNA is TGTGCCAGCAGCTGGGGGACAGGCGTCCGGAATGAGCAGTTCTTC. Encoded protein: CASSWGTGVRNEQFF.

Only a few counts were recorded for this clone. Other DNA sequences in this specimen translate into the identical CDR3. The chain links TRBV29-1 to TRBJ2-7; the D is unclear. Germline V gene sequence: CDR1 SQVTM, CDR2 ANQGSEA. The V gene lost 4 bases and the J gene lost 2 bases, with 6 bases spanning the gap. This CDR3 comprises 11 residues. The DNA for the CDR3 is TGCAGCGTTGGCACGACCTACGAGCAGTACTTC. Amino acids: CSVGTTYEQYF.

This clone was seen only a few times. This chain uses TRBV7-2 with TRBJ1-1, with a tentative D call TRBD1 (5 bases). The CDR3 runs to 13 residues. The germline V and J ends were trimmed by 3 bases and 8 bases, with 13 bases remaining between them. Germline CDR1 and CDR2: SGHTA and FQGNSA. In DNA, the CDR3 is TGTGCCAGCAGCTTTAGCGTATCAGGGGAAGCTTTCTTT. This gives the protein CASSFSVSGEAFF.

The rearrangement uses TRBV7-2 and TRBJ2-1, with D perhaps TRBD1 (6 bases). Trimming cost V 5 bases and J 5 bases, with 19 bases left between them. Germline lookup yields CDR1 SGHTA and CDR2 FQGNSA. The CDR3 contains 16 residues. The CDR3 DNA reads as TGTGCCAGCAGCCCCACGGCGGGTCAGGGGAACAATGAGCAGTTCTTC. Translation: CASSPTAGQGNNEQFF.

In this sample, this clone turned up a few times. V and J are TRBV7-9 and TRBJ2-1; 12 bases map to TRBD2. V gave up 5 bases and J gave up 3 bases; unmatched junction bases: 5. Germline V gives CDR1 SEHNR, CDR2 FQNEAQ (reference sequence). This CDR3 region has 16 residues. CDR3 nucleotides: TGTGCCAGCAGCCCACGGACTAGCGGGATCTACAATGAGCAGTTCTTC. Translated: CASSPRTSGIYNEQFF. Full variable domain (missing parts from reference TRBV7-9 and TRBJ2-1): DTGVSQNPRHKITKRGQNVTFRCDPISEHNRLYWYRQTLGQGPEFLTYFQNEAQLEKSRLLSDRFSAERPKGSFSTLEIQRTEQGDSAMYLCASSPRTSGIYNEQFFGPGTRLTVL.

Notes on this clone: The sample carries other DNA sequences with the same CDR3. The J gene is TRBJ1-1, the V gene TRBV6-5; a weak D match, TRBD1 (5 bases). Germline-derived CDR1 and CDR2 are MNHEY and SVGAGI. Between the trimmed V and J ends, which lost 2 bases and 1 base, there was a span of 8 bases. The CDR3 is 14 amino acids. CDR3 sequence (DNA): TGTGCCAGCAGTTACCTCCAGGGGAACACTGAAGCTTTCTTT. It encodes CASSYLQGNTEAFF.

The V and J genes are TRBV5-4 and TRBJ2-2; unclear D gene. Trimming took off 7 bases at V and 1 base at J, with 11 bases between the two ends. In germline, CDR1 is SGHNT, CDR2 YYREEE (reference sequence). This CDR3 contains 14 residues. The DNA of the CDR3 is TGTGCCAGCGGGTTCTTTGGGAACACCGGGGAGCTGTTTTTT. Residues: CASGFFGNTGELFF. Based on the CDR3 plus reference TRBV5-4 and TRBJ2-2, the full variable domain is ETGVTQSPTHLIKTRGQQVTLRCSSQSGHNTVSWYQQALGQGPQFIFQYYREEENGRGNFPPRFSGLQFPNYSSELNVNALELDDSALYLCASGFFGNTGELFFGEGSRLTVL.

This clone turned up a few times. The rearrangement links TRBV7-9 to TRBJ2-5; D is perhaps TRBD1 (6 bases). V was pared by 5 bases and J by 5 bases, with 15 bases between. The germline V gene encodes CDR1 SEHNR and CDR2 FQNEAQ (reference sequence). The CDR3 spans 14 residues. The DNA of the CDR3 is TGTGCCAGCAGCCTACAGGGAGTGTGGGAGACCCAGTACTTC. As protein: CASSLQGVWETQYF. Full variable domain (rest looked up from reference TRBV7-9 and TRBJ2-5): DTGVSQNPRHKITKRGQNVTFRCDPISEHNRLYWYRQTLGQGPEFLTYFQNEAQLEKSRLLSDRFSAERPKGSFSTLEIQRTEQGDSAMYLCASSLQGVWETQYFGPGTRLLVL.

The chain recombines TRBV7-2 with TRBJ2-3; 9 bases fit TRBD2. Germline V gene data show CDR1 as SGHTA and CDR2 as FQGNSA. J lost 7 bases, V lost 5 bases, and 16 bases had no gene match. CDR3 size: 17 residues. The CDR3 sequence is CASSRNPLAGLGNTQYF. CDR3 bases: TGTGCCAGCAGCCGAAACCCTCTAGCGGGGTTAGGGAATACGCAGTATTTT.

A note on this clone: Other DNA sequences in this sample translate to the same CDR3. The chain is built from TRBV29-1 and TRBJ2-4, with D hard to call. Germline loops: CDR1 SQVTM, CDR2 ANQGSEA. With 3 bases removed from V and 0 bases from J, the gap between germline ends came to 6 bases. CDR3 length: 13 residues. Here the CDR3 DNA reads TGCAGCGTTGAGGGGTTAGCCAAAAACATTCAGTACTTC. Encoded protein: CSVEGLAKNIQYF. The variable domain in full, with the rest retrieved from reference TRBV29-1 and TRBJ2-4, is SAVISQKPSRDICQRGTSLTIQCQVDSQVTMMFWYRQQPGQSLTLIATANQGSEATYESGFVIDKFPISRPNLTFSTLTVSNMSPEDSSIYLCSVEGLAKNIQYFGAGTRLSVL.

This clone appeared a few times. The CDR3 coding sequence is TGTGCCAGCAGTTCTACCACGGGTGTGGTGGAGCAGTTCTTC. Its translation: CASSSTTGVVEQFF. The chain uses TRBV28 and TRBJ2-1; D ambiguous. The CDR3 runs to 14 residues. In germline, CDR1 is MDHEN, CDR2 SYDVKM. Trimming removed 4 bases from V and 10 bases from J, with 17 bases in between. Using reference TRBV28 and TRBJ2-1 for the parts outside the CDR3, the full variable domain is DVKVTQSSRYLVKRTGEKVFLECVQDMDHENMFWYRQDPGLGLRLIYFSYDVKMKEKGDIPEGYSVSREKKERFSLILESASTNQTSMYLCASSSTTGVVEQFFGPGTRLTVL.

The V gene is TRBV30, the J gene TRBJ2-1, with TRBD2 identical over 13 bases. Germline loops: CDR1 GTSNPN, CDR2 SVGIG (reference sequence). V shed 3 bases and J 9 bases; nucleotides not matched to a gene: 11. CDR3 length: 16 residues. Here the CDR3 DNA reads TGTGCCTGGAGCCCCGGTACTAGCGGGGGGGCCTTTGAGCAGTTCTTC. Protein sequence: CAWSPGTSGGAFEQFF.

This clone was seen only a few times. The chain couples TRBV5-1 to TRBJ1-5; perhaps TRBD1 as D (6 bases). Trimming took 0 bases from V and 1 from J, leaving 8 bases between them. In germline, CDR1 is SGHRS, CDR2 YFSETQ. The CDR3 extends over 15 amino acids. In DNA form, the CDR3 reads TGCGCCAGCAGCTTGGGACAGGAGAGCAATCAGCCCCAGCATTTT. It codes for CASSLGQESNQPQHF.

This clone has just a few counts. This chain connects TRBV7-9 to TRBJ2-1, with 8 bases that match TRBD2. This CDR3 comprises 15 residues. Germline CDR1 SEHNR, CDR2 FQNEAQ (reference sequence). Germline trimming cut 1 base from V and 10 bases from J; bases unmatched to any gene: 9. The chain's CDR3 is CASSLVGLAPVEQFF. CDR3 DNA sequence: TGTGCCAGCAGCTTAGTCGGACTAGCCCCCGTGGAGCAGTTCTTC.

This chain connects TRBV7-9 to TRBJ1-2; D is unclear. The CDR3 extends over 15 amino acids. Germline CDR1 SEHNR, CDR2 FQNEAQ (reference sequence). CDR3 nucleotide sequence: TGTGCTAACTCCCCTGCCCCCACGACGGGCCGTGGCTACACCTTC. It specifies CANSPAPTTGRGYTF.